The clone carrying this TCR beta chain was counted at least ten times. This specimen comes from a study of patients and donors after allogeneic stem cell transplantation. TCRdb processed the RT-PCR reads anew with MiXCR; each CDR3 protein has one entry. The data contain 57,000 or so distinct CDR3 sequences, about an eighth of them seen just once; the ten biggest clones take up over 25%. With 4 bases clipped from V and 5 bases from J, the junction kept 4 bases outside the gene matches. Germline values: CDR1 LGHDT, CDR2 YNNKEL (reference sequence). The CDR3 extends over 14 amino acids. This TCR was sampled from a human donor who was either an allogeneic HSCT recipient or a stem cell or donor lymphocyte infusion donor (not recorded which). It is not recorded whose cells these are; they may come from a transplant donor. The specimen was blood, either unsorted or a sorted T cell fraction (not recorded which). The chain has TRBV3-1 and TRBJ1-5; 8 bases are shared with TRBD1. The CDR3 DNA is TGTGCCAGCAGCCCAGGGACAGGTTATCAGCCCCAGCATTTT. Protein product: CASSPGTGYQPQHF.